What follows are 31 T cell receptor beta chains derived from one specimen sequenced in a study of T-cell reconstitution after alpha-beta-depleted transplantation in children. Molecular barcoding with unique molecular identifiers was used for the TCRbeta library. From the PCR reads, TCRdb called clonotypes with MiXCR, one entry per CDR3 protein. The sample contains approximately 230,000 distinct CDR3 sequences, more than 20% of which appear only once. This sample comprised PBMCs, mostly from graft donor cells, obtained 360 days after TCRalphabeta/CD19-depleted stem cell transplant. Receptors were obtained from a female patient aged 2-15 years who had a stem cell transplant for congenital amegakaryocytic thrombocytopenia, so the T cells may come from the graft donor.

The J gene is TRBJ2-3, the V gene TRBV7-9; D might be TRBD1 or TRBD2, each matching 6 bases. The ends were cut back, 5 bases at V and 6 bases at J, with 12 bases in the middle. Germline V lookup: CDR1 SEHNR, CDR2 FQNEAQ (reference sequence). This CDR3 is 13 amino acids long. CDR3 sequence reads: CASSERGVDTQYF. Written as DNA, the CDR3 is TGTGCCAGCAGCGAAAGGGGGGTGGATACGCAGTATTTT.

In this sample, this clonotype turned up a few times. V usage is TRBV4-3 and J usage is TRBJ2-7; 10 nucleotides line up with TRBD1. The CDR3 has 15 residues. V dropped 1 base and J dropped 6; count of bases not matched to a gene: 6. Germline assignment: CDR1 LGHNA and CDR2 YSLEER. CDR3 residues: CASSQVPDRGVEQYF. DNA of the CDR3: TGCGCCAGCAGCCAAGTTCCGGACAGGGGGGTCGAGCAGTACTTC.

The chain couples TRBV12-3 or TRBV12-4 to TRBJ2-5; D is possibly TRBD2 (5 bases). V was pared by 7 bases and J by 5 bases, with 8 bases between. The length of the CDR3 is 11 residues. The CDR3 bases are TGTGCCAGCATTCCGGGGGAGACCCAGTACTTC. Protein: CASIPGETQYF.

V is TRBV20-1 and J is TRBJ2-1, with D possibly matching TRBD1 (5 bases). The germline gives CDR1 DFQATT, CDR2 SNEGSKA (reference sequence). The CDR3 totals 13 residues. The V end was cut by 0 bases, the J end by 8 bases, with 11 bases between. The CDR3 bases are TGCAGTGCTAGAGAGACAGTTTTCGATGAGCAGTTCTTC. It yields the protein CSARETVFDEQFF.

There are many counts of this clonotype. This chain links TRBV28 with TRBJ2-5; a weak D match, TRBD1 (5 bases). Deletions cut 2 bases from V and 2 bases from J, with 6 bases between. This CDR3 is 13 amino acids long. CDR1 is MDHEN, CDR2 SYDVKM, per germline. CDR3 sequence reads: CASSLDRQETQYF. The CDR3 bases are TGTGCCAGCAGTTTAGACAGACAAGAGACCCAGTACTTC.

The chain links TRBV4-1 to TRBJ2-2; 7 bases fit TRBD2. Germline CDR1 and CDR2: MGHRA and YSYEKL. The CDR3 loop spans 16 amino acids. V gave up 3 bases and J gave up 3 bases; unmatched junction bases: 7. CDR3 amino acids: CASSHIGGWDTGELFF. CDR3 in DNA: TGCGCCAGCAGCCATATCGGGGGGTGGGACACCGGGGAGCTGTTTTTT.

J is TRBJ2-7 and V is TRBV28; the D gene is possibly TRBD1 (6 bases). Trimming shortened V by 3 bases and J by 3 bases, and 15 bases separated the two germline ends. The CDR3 covers 15 residues. Per germline, CDR1 MDHEN and CDR2 SYDVKM. CDR3 in DNA: TGTGCCAGCAGTTTGTTGACAGGTGGTTTCTACGAGCAGTACTTC. This translates into CASSLLTGGFYEQYF.

This sequence joins TRBV4-3 and TRBJ1-5; the D gene is possibly TRBD1 (5 bases). The CDR3 has 16 residues. V lost 1 base, J lost 2 bases, and 12 bases lay in between. Germline V gene data show CDR1 as LGHNA and CDR2 as YSLEER. Here the CDR3 reads CASSQALHRRNQPQHF. The CDR3 DNA sequence: TGCGCCAGCAGCCAAGCCCTTCACAGGCGCAATCAGCCCCAGCATTTT.

This clonotype was detected many times. The DNA for the CDR3 is TGTGCCAGCAGCCAAAGTGATAGGGGTGGCTACACTGAAGCTTTCTTT. This gives the protein CASSQSDRGGYTEAFF. The genes are TRBV3-1 and TRBJ1-1, with D perhaps matching TRBD1 (5 bases). The CDR3 covers 16 residues. CDR1 and CDR2 from the germline V gene are LGHDT and YNNKEL (reference sequence). V was trimmed by 2 bases and J by 3 bases, leaving 16 bases between them.

V gene TRBV19 combines with J gene TRBJ2-3, with 12 bases fitting TRBD2. CDR3 size: 17 residues. After removal of 8 bases from V and 3 bases from J, the junction contained 12 bases not matched to a gene. Germline lookup yields CDR1 LNHDA and CDR2 SQIVND (reference sequence). The CDR3 DNA sequence: TGTGCCAGTGGATACCTTACCGGACTAGCGGGAACAGATACGCAGTATTTT. This gives the protein CASGYLTGLAGTDTQYF.

V and J are TRBV28 and TRBJ2-5, with 7 bases lining up with TRBD1. Losses at the gene ends were 4 bases for V and 3 bases for J; bases not matched to a gene: 8. Germline V gene sequence: CDR1 MDHEN, CDR2 SYDVKM. The CDR3 sequence is 15 residues long. Here the CDR3 reads CASSYRDRFKETQYF. As DNA, the CDR3 is TGTGCCAGCAGTTACCGGGACAGATTTAAAGAGACCCAGTACTTC.

This clonotype was detected many times. This rearrangement joins TRBV4-1 to TRBJ2-3; D ambiguous. Germline values: CDR1 MGHRA, CDR2 YSYEKL. The length of the CDR3 is 14 residues. Trimming left V 2 bases short and J 6 bases short, with 12 bases between. The CDR3 protein is CASSQSLRSDTQYF. The CDR3 DNA reads TGCGCCAGCAGCCAAAGTCTTCGGTCGGATACGCAGTATTTT.

The rearrangement joins TRBV20-1 to TRBJ2-3; D perhaps matches TRBD2 (6 bases). Germline V gives CDR1 DFQATT, CDR2 SNEGSKA (reference sequence). The CDR3 runs 16 residues. V lost 0 bases and J 0 bases, leaving 13 bases between the germline ends. The CDR3 here is CSARDVGRESTDTQYF. CDR3 sequence (DNA): TGCAGTGCTAGAGATGTGGGACGGGAGAGCACAGATACGCAGTATTTT.

Many counts were recorded for this clonotype. The chain uses TRBV7-2 and TRBJ2-7; no reliable D call. The CDR3 length is 15 residues. Trimming cost V 3 bases and J 2 bases, with 14 bases left between them. Per the germline V gene, CDR1 is SGHTA and CDR2 is FQGNSA. This chain's CDR3 is CASSLAAARTYEQYF. The CDR3 DNA reads TGTGCCAGCAGCTTGGCCGCAGCCCGGACCTACGAGCAGTACTTC.

V usage is TRBV2 and J usage is TRBJ2-7; D is perhaps TRBD1 (6 bases). CDR1 SNHLY and CDR2 FYNNEI come from the germline V gene. This CDR3 is built from 17 residues. Trimming took 6 bases from V and 5 from J, leaving 26 bases between them. This CDR3 reads CASSPASRPTGGDEQYF. Here the CDR3 DNA reads TGTGCCAGCAGCCCTGCGAGCAGGCCGACAGGAGGAGACGAGCAGTACTTC.

The chain links TRBV3-1 to TRBJ2-5, with unresolved D. In germline, CDR1 is LGHDT, CDR2 YNNKEL (reference sequence). CDR3 length: 15 amino acids. V lost 0 bases and J 6 bases, leaving 14 bases between the germline ends. The CDR3 coding sequence is TGTGCCAGCAGCCAAGATCGGAGAAAGGGAAAGACCCAGTACTTC. It specifies CASSQDRRKGKTQYF.

This clonotype was seen many times. This rearrangement joins TRBV29-1 to TRBJ2-3; TRBD1 is a possible D gene (6 bases). This CDR3 region has 15 residues. The germline V gene has CDR1 SQVTM and CDR2 ANQGSEA. The CDR3 protein is CSEARDTSLTDTQYF. The CDR3 nucleotides are TGCAGTGAAGCTAGGGACACCAGCCTCACAGATACGCAGTATTTT.

The genes are TRBV29-1 and TRBJ1-1, with 7 bases lining up with TRBD1. CDR1 is SQVTM and CDR2 is ANQGSEA in the germline V gene. The CDR3 spans 13 residues. V lost 7 bases, J lost 3 bases, and 8 bases stayed unmatched. CDR3: CSAGAQGDTEAFF. The CDR3 DNA reads TGCAGCGCCGGCGCGCAGGGGGACACTGAAGCTTTCTTT.

This clonotype was counted between two and nine times. The rearrangement joins TRBV10-3 to TRBJ1-1; D is perhaps TRBD1 (5 bases). Germline loops: CDR1 ENHRY, CDR2 SYGVKD. The CDR3 runs to 15 residues. Trimming left V 5 bases short and J 4 bases short, with 17 bases between. The CDR3 sequence is CAISRLQAAVTEAFF. The CDR3 DNA reads TGTGCCATCAGTAGATTACAGGCAGCCGTCACTGAAGCTTTCTTT.

This clonotype was picked up a small number of times. An end of the junction differs from the germline gene, which may be a read error. For the CDR3, the DNA is TGTGGCAGCAGTATGGAGATGGGGGGGGACGGGGAGCTGTTTTTT. Translated, it gives CGSSMEMGGDGELFF. The chain joins TRBV28 to TRBJ2-2; 7 bases fit TRBD2. The germline V gene has CDR1 MDHEN and CDR2 SYDVKM. The CDR3 has 15 residues.

V is TRBV7-8 and J is TRBJ2-7, with 11 bases matching TRBD2. Germline trimming cut 5 bases from V and 6 bases from J; bases unmatched to any gene: 18. The length of the CDR3 is 18 residues. Germline V CDR1 and CDR2: SGHVS, FQNEAQ. The DNA of the CDR3 is TGTGCCAGCAGCCCCCGAAACCGACTAGCGGGGCCCCTCGGCGAGCAGTACTTC. It specifies CASSPRNRLAGPLGEQYF.

The CDR3 sequence is CASKGGSTDTQYF. Written as DNA, the CDR3 is TGTGCCAGCAAGGGGGGTAGCACAGATACGCAGTATTTT. The V gene is TRBV28, the J gene TRBJ2-3; either TRBD1 or TRBD2 may supply D (6 bases each). The CDR3 contains 13 residues. Germline V lookup: CDR1 MDHEN, CDR2 SYDVKM. The V end lost 7 bases, the J end lost 0 bases, and 8 bases lay between the germline ends. Full variable domain (remainder filled in from reference TRBV28 and TRBJ2-3): DVKVTQSSRYLVKRTGEKVFLECVQDMDHENMFWYRQDPGLGLRLIYFSYDVKMKEKGDIPEGYSVSREKKERFSLILESASTNQTSMYLCASKGGSTDTQYFGPGTRLTVL.

This clonotype came up many times. V gene TRBV7-3 combines with J gene TRBJ2-3; D remains unclear. With 2 bases removed from V and 2 bases from J, the gap between germline ends came to 5 bases. Per germline, CDR1 SGHTA and CDR2 FQGTGA. The CDR3 is 13 residues long. CDR3 amino acids: CASSLGDTDTQYF. CDR3 coding DNA: TGTGCCAGCAGCTTAGGGGACACAGATACGCAGTATTTT.

The genes are TRBV15 and TRBJ2-3, with 7 positions matching TRBD1. The V and J ends lost 7 bases and 0 bases, in that order; junction bases with no gene match: 10. The germline V gene encodes CDR1 LNHNV and CDR2 YYDKDF (reference sequence). The CDR3 sequence is 16 residues long. This CDR3 is CATTTGQRTSTDTQYF. CDR3 DNA sequence: TGTGCCACCACCACGGGACAGAGAACTAGCACAGATACGCAGTATTTT.

The V and J genes are TRBV11-1 and TRBJ1-1; D unclear. CDR1 is SGHAT, CDR2 FQDESV, per germline (reference sequence). CDR3 length: 15 amino acids. V lost 3 bases and J lost 0, with 11 bases in between. The DNA of the CDR3 is TGTGCCAGCAGCTTCCGGGAAAACATGAACACTGAAGCTTTCTTT. Protein product: CASSFRENMNTEAFF.

This clonotype has more than one count but fewer than ten. This chain uses TRBV4-1 with TRBJ2-7, with no clear D. The CDR3 runs to 13 residues. CDR1 and CDR2 from the germline V gene are MGHRA and YSYEKL. V was pared by 0 bases and J by 5 bases, with 8 bases between. The chain's CDR3 is CASSQENRNEQYF. DNA of the CDR3: TGCGCCAGCAGCCAAGAAAATAGAAACGAGCAGTACTTC.

This clonotype came up many times. V gene TRBV5-1 combines with J gene TRBJ2-3; D call uncertain. Trimming removed 4 bases at V and 2 bases at J, with 11 bases between. CDR1 is SGHRS and CDR2 is YFSETQ in the germline V gene. This CDR3 has 14 residues. The CDR3 region is CASSLSPVTDTQYF. CDR3 nucleotide sequence: TGCGCCAGCAGCCTAAGCCCCGTCACAGATACGCAGTATTTT.

The chain recombines TRBV28 with TRBJ2-4, with unresolved D. CDR1 and CDR2 from the germline V gene are MDHEN and SYDVKM. The V end lost 1 base, the J end lost 5 bases, and 15 bases lay between the germline ends. This CDR3 has 16 amino acids. In DNA, the CDR3 is TGTGCCAGCAGTTTATTTCCAAGCCCTAAGGAAAACATTCAGTACTTC. Protein product: CASSLFPSPKENIQYF. Full variable domain (outside the CDR3, taken from reference TRBV28 and TRBJ2-4): DVKVTQSSRYLVKRTGEKVFLECVQDMDHENMFWYRQDPGLGLRLIYFSYDVKMKEKGDIPEGYSVSREKKERFSLILESASTNQTSMYLCASSLFPSPKENIQYFGAGTRLSVL.

In its sample, this clonotype was seen a few times. It is likely a read error, because the conserved phenylalanine at the end of the CDR3 is missing. Because the CDR3's place on the DNA is in doubt, the DNA is left out and the CDR3 is given as listed by TCRdb. The gene calls are TRBV7-9 and TRBJ2-1. The CDR3 extends over 8 residues, inclusive of both ends. Germline CDR1 SEHNR, CDR2 FQNEAQ (reference sequence). This chain's CDR3 is CASSIDQI.

This clonotype was seen only a few times. The rearrangement uses TRBV9 and TRBJ2-7; possible D gene TRBD1, 5 bases. With 0 bases removed from V and 2 bases from J, the gap between germline ends came to 12 bases. The CDR3 totals 15 residues. CDR1 is SGDLS and CDR2 is YYNGEE in the germline V gene. The CDR3 DNA reads TGTGCCAGCAGCGTAGGCCCGGGCAGGGCCTACGAGCAGTACTTC. It encodes CASSVGPGRAYEQYF.

This clonotype was counted at least ten times. The gene calls are TRBV9 and TRBJ2-5, with 10 bases matching TRBD2. Trimming cost V 0 bases and J 3 bases; bases outside gene matches: 11. Per germline, CDR1 SGDLS and CDR2 YYNGEE. The CDR3 runs 18 residues. In DNA form, the CDR3 reads TGTGCCAGCAGCGTAGGGTCCAGGTCTAGCGGGAGTGAAGAGACCCAGTACTTC. Protein: CASSVGSRSSGSEETQYF.